This T cell receptor beta chain was identified during a study of blood T cell repertoires in COVID-19. TCRdb's table, derived via immunoSEQ multiplex PCR, lists solely in-frame clones and lacks some. The sample comprises a few hundred thousand clones, approximately 90% of which are singletons, and more than 0.95% rests with the top ten. CDR3 length: 13 amino acids. With 3 bases removed from V and 1 base from J, the gap between germline ends came to 6 bases. CDR1 ENHRY and CDR2 SYGVKD come from the germline V gene. Sequenced sample: PBMCs or T cells enriched from blood (not recorded which). This receptor was identified in a woman aged 18 to 35 who had recovered from COVID-19. The rearrangement links TRBV10-3 to TRBJ1-1; unclear D gene. Written as DNA, the CDR3 is TGTGCCATCAGTGAATCGAGGAACACTGAAGCTTTCTTT. It specifies CAISESRNTEAFF.